Below, 24 T cell receptor beta chains from the same sample are listed, as sequenced in a study of cytomegalovirus exposure and HLA in healthy donors (dated by TCRdb to 2017 to 2019). Library preparation used the immunoSEQ multiplex PCR assay. The multiplex PCR relied on a mix of 60 forward primers for TCR Vbeta segments and 13 reverse primers for TCR Jbeta segments. Held by TCRdb, this immuneACCESS table contains in-frame sequences only and omits some clones. Under half of the omission traces to an unresolved V gene where checked; the cause of the rest is unknown. The sample records roughly 130,000 clones, around three fifths of which are singletons. The leading ten clones occupy more than 6.5% of the sample. Sequenced: PBMCs. Every receptor here comes from a woman between 35 and 50 years old in good health and CMV-seropositive.

The V and J genes are TRBV7-9 and TRBJ1-2, with a weak D call TRBD1 (5 bases). The germline CDR1 and CDR2 sequences are SEHNR and FQNEAQ (reference sequence). The V end was cut by 2 bases, the J end by 6 bases, with 16 bases between. This CDR3 contains 15 residues. The CDR3 DNA reads as TGTGCCAGCAGCTTAATCCCGGGACTCTTGGATGGCTACACCTTC. Translated, it gives CASSLIPGLLDGYTF.

V usage is TRBV5-1 and J usage is TRBJ2-3; 12 bases align to TRBD2. From germline, CDR1 is SGHRS and CDR2 YFSETQ. The V gene end was trimmed by 5 bases and the J gene end by 0 bases; junction bases not matched to a gene: 13. This CDR3 is 19 amino acids long. The CDR3 DNA is TGCGCCAGCAGGACCTTACTAGCGGGAGGCCCAGGGAGCACAGATACGCAGTATTTT. As protein: CASRTLLAGGPGSTDTQYF.

In this sample, this clone turned up a few times. The chain has TRBV19 and TRBJ2-7, with 7 bases that match TRBD2. The germline V gene has CDR1 LNHDA and CDR2 SQIVND (reference sequence). The J segment lost 7 bases and the V segment lost 5 bases, leaving 14 bases of the junction unmatched. The CDR3 runs to 15 residues. Here the CDR3 reads CASSPRPRETREQYF. The CDR3 region has the DNA TGTGCCAGTAGTCCCCGCCCGCGGGAGACTCGGGAGCAGTACTTC.

V gene TRBV28 combines with J gene TRBJ1-3; D is possibly TRBD1 (5 bases). The CDR3 runs to 15 residues. From germline, CDR1 is MDHEN and CDR2 SYDVKM. The V end was cut by 4 bases, the J end by 4 bases, with 14 bases between. As DNA, the CDR3 is TGTGCCAGCAGTTCATCTCAGGGTTGGGGAAACACCATATATTTT. It translates to CASSSSQGWGNTIYF. The full variable domain, with the rest looked up from reference TRBV28 and TRBJ1-3, is DVKVTQSSRYLVKRTGEKVFLECVQDMDHENMFWYRQDPGLGLRLIYFSYDVKMKEKGDIPEGYSVSREKKERFSLILESASTNQTSMYLCASSSSQGWGNTIYFGEGSWLTVV.

The chain couples TRBV25-1 to TRBJ1-4, with a weak D call TRBD1 (6 bases). Germline values: CDR1 MGHDK, CDR2 SYGVNS. The CDR3 is 15 amino acids. The V end was cut by 3 bases, the J end by 8 bases, with 16 bases between. CDR3 region: CASSDKALRGEKLFF. The CDR3 bases are TGTGCCAGCAGTGATAAAGCACTGAGGGGGGAAAAACTGTTTTTT.

The rearrangement joins TRBV9 to TRBJ2-3, with D perhaps TRBD2 (6 bases). This CDR3 contains 16 residues. V was trimmed by 0 bases and J by 7 bases, leaving 18 bases between them. Per the germline V gene, CDR1 is SGDLS and CDR2 is YYNGEE. CDR3: CASSVGGEIVTNTQYF. Written as DNA, the CDR3 is TGTGCCAGCAGCGTAGGGGGGGAGATAGTCACGAATACGCAGTATTTT.

This clone has only a few counts. The chain employs TRBV19 and TRBJ1-1; TRBD1 might be the D (5 bases). The germline CDR1 and CDR2 sequences are LNHDA and SQIVND (reference sequence). The CDR3 consists of 16 residues. The germline V and J ends were trimmed by 1 base and 2 bases, with 14 bases remaining between them. The CDR3 sequence: CASSIGGAGLNTEAFF. CDR3 bases: TGTGCCAGTAGTATAGGTGGGGCAGGGCTTAACACTGAAGCTTTCTTT.

This clone was recorded a few times. V usage is TRBV5-4 and J usage is TRBJ2-3, with D tentatively TRBD2 (5 bases). CDR3 length: 15 amino acids. The germline gives CDR1 SGHNT, CDR2 YYREEE (reference sequence). V dropped 5 bases and J dropped 2 bases, with 15 bases sitting between them. The CDR3 DNA reads TGTGCCAGCAGTCAAGGACTTTTCCCCACAGATACGCAGTATTTT. Its protein is CASSQGLFPTDTQYF. Complete variable domain (other parts from reference TRBV5-4 and TRBJ2-3): ETGVTQSPTHLIKTRGQQVTLRCSSQSGHNTVSWYQQALGQGPQFIFQYYREEENGRGNFPPRFSGLQFPNYSSELNVNALELDDSALYLCASSQGLFPTDTQYFGPGTRLTVL.

This chain links TRBV11-3 with TRBJ2-5, with 9 bases fitting TRBD1. J gave up 0 bases and V 5 bases, and 7 bases lay outside the gene matches. This CDR3 has 16 residues. Germline V gene data show CDR1 as SGHNT and CDR2 as YENEEA. The CDR3 coding sequence is TGTGCCAGCAGCCCGGGGACAGGGACCTACCAAGAGACCCAGTACTTC. Translated: CASSPGTGTYQETQYF. The entire variable domain, with the rest obtained from reference TRBV11-3 and TRBJ2-5, is as follows: EAGVVQSPRYKIIEKKQPVAFWCNPISGHNTLYWYLQNLGQGPELLIRYENEEAVDDSQLPKDRFSAERLKGVDSTLKIQPAELGDSAVYLCASSPGTGTYQETQYFGPGTRLLVL.

This sequence joins TRBV7-2 and TRBJ1-3; weak D call: TRBD1 (6 bases). CDR3 size: 14 residues. In germline, CDR1 is SGHTA, CDR2 FQGNSA. V was clipped by 5 bases and J by 4 bases, with 12 bases between them. CDR3 loop: CASSHTGPGNTIYF. CDR3 coding DNA: TGTGCCAGCAGCCATACAGGGCCAGGAAACACCATATATTTT.

Concerning this clone: This specimen includes other DNA sequences encoding the same CDR3. The chain couples TRBV18 to TRBJ2-5; 12 positions agree with TRBD2. The CDR3 length is 15 residues. The trim removed 3 bases at V and 5 bases at J, leaving 4 bases unmatched. The germline gives CDR1 KGHSH, CDR2 LQKENI. The DNA for the CDR3 is TGTGCCAGCTCACCCCCGGGACTAGCGGGCGAGACCCAGTACTTC. Its translation is CASSPPGLAGETQYF.

The CDR3 loop is CASSLRAGISTGELFF. CDR3 nucleotide sequence: TGCGCCAGCAGCCTTAGGGCCGGGATTAGCACCGGGGAGCTGTTTTTT. The gene calls are TRBV5-1 and TRBJ2-2; possibly TRBD2 for D (5 bases). From germline, CDR1 is SGHRS and CDR2 YFSETQ. The CDR3 consists of 16 residues. The V gene lost 4 bases and the J gene lost 4 bases, with 17 bases spanning the gap.

This chain connects TRBV10-3 to TRBJ2-2; D unresolved. Trimming took 4 bases from V and 1 from J, leaving 4 bases between them. Germline CDR1 ENHRY, CDR2 SYGVKD. This CDR3 contains 13 residues. CDR3 protein: CAISGQNTGELFF. The CDR3 DNA sequence: TGTGCCATCAGTGGTCAGAACACCGGGGAGCTGTTTTTT.

The chain recombines TRBV30 with TRBJ2-3, with 9 bases matching TRBD2. Germline CDR1 reads GTSNPN; CDR2 reads SVGIG (reference sequence). Trimming at V came to 0 bases and at J to 5 bases, leaving 6 bases not matched to a gene. CDR3 length: 15 residues. The CDR3, as DNA: TGTGCCTGGAGTGTTCGCGGGGGGGTCATAGATACGCAGTATTTT. Protein sequence: CAWSVRGGVIDTQYF.

The chain uses TRBV29-1 and TRBJ1-2, with D perhaps TRBD1 (6 bases). Trimming pared 8 bases from V and 5 bases from J, leaving 18 bases between. This CDR3 has 13 residues. CDR1 and CDR2 from the germline V gene are SQVTM and ANQGSEA. CDR3 bases: TGCAGCCCCCGGACAGACCAGGGGTATGGCTACACCTTC. As protein: CSPRTDQGYGYTF.

This clone was seen once. The genes are TRBV7-3 and TRBJ1-1; the D is unclear. The CDR3 totals 16 residues. With 4 bases removed from V and 0 bases from J, the gap between germline ends came to 15 bases. Germline V gene data show CDR1 as SGHTA and CDR2 as FQGTGA. The CDR3 DNA reads TGTGCCAGCAGCTCGGCCGCGGGCATCTTGAACACTGAAGCTTTCTTT. This codes for CASSSAAGILNTEAFF. Looking up the rest from reference TRBV7-3 and TRBJ1-1 gives the full variable domain: GAGVSQTPSNKVTEKGKYVELRCDPISGHTALYWYRQSLGQGPEFLIYFQGTGAADDSGLPNDRFFAVRPEGSVSTLKIQRTERGDSAVYLCASSSAAGILNTEAFFGQGTRLTVV.

CDR3 nucleotide sequence: TGTGCCTGGACCCGGGCCGGACAGGCGCAATCACTGTTTTTT. Protein: CAWTRAGQAQSLFF. This chain joins TRBV30 and TRBJ1-4, with TRBD1 identical over 7 bases. Germline CDR1 and CDR2: GTSNPN and SVGIG (reference sequence). The J segment lost 13 bases and the V segment lost 4 bases, leaving 15 bases of the junction unmatched. The CDR3 has 14 residues.

CDR3 nucleotide sequence: TGTGCCAGCAAACCCGGGACAGAACCCTACGAGCAGTACTTC. Translated: CASKPGTEPYEQYF. The chain is built from TRBV28 and TRBJ2-7, with 7 bases aligning to TRBD1. V dropped 7 bases and J dropped 2; count of bases not matched to a gene: 8. In germline, CDR1 is MDHEN, CDR2 SYDVKM. The CDR3 has 14 amino acids.

The genes are TRBV2 and TRBJ1-1; 7 bases are shared with TRBD1. Per germline, CDR1 SNHLY and CDR2 FYNNEI. Trimming cost V 9 bases and J 7 bases; bases outside gene matches: 11. The CDR3 consists of 13 residues. The CDR3 DNA is TGTGCCAGGGGCCCGACAGGGCCCGTTGAAGCTTTCTTT. This sequence encodes CARGPTGPVEAFF. Variable domain in full (rest from reference TRBV2 and TRBJ1-1): EPEVTQTPSHQVTQMGQEVILRCVPISNHLYFYWYRQILGQKVEFLVSFYNNEISEKSEIFDDQFSVERPDGSNFTLKIRSTKLEDSAMYFCARGPTGPVEAFFGQGTRLTVV.

V gene TRBV6-5 combines with J gene TRBJ1-5; 7 nucleotides align to TRBD1. CDR3 length equals 14 residues. J gave up 3 bases and V 8 bases, and 7 bases lay outside the gene matches. In germline, CDR1 is MNHEY, CDR2 SVGAGI. CDR3 nucleotide sequence: TGTGCCAGCGGAGGGACAGCCTCCAATCAGCCCCAGCATTTT. It translates to CASGGTASNQPQHF.

The rearrangement links TRBV9 to TRBJ2-7; D gene uncertain. CDR1 is SGDLS and CDR2 is YYNGEE in the germline V gene. The CDR3 spans 14 residues. Between the trimmed V and J ends, which lost 0 bases and 0 bases, there was a span of 7 bases. The CDR3 sequence is CASSVVPSSYEQYF. The CDR3 bases are TGTGCCAGCAGCGTAGTCCCGAGCTCCTACGAGCAGTACTTC.

This chain links TRBV4-2 with TRBJ2-7, with a possible D match to TRBD2 (6 bases). Germline V gene data show CDR1 as LGHNA and CDR2 as YNFKEQ. Trimming stripped 0 bases from V and 7 bases from J, with 16 bases between. The CDR3 is made up of 15 amino acids. The CDR3 sequence is CASSQDVGGGREQYF. The CDR3 bases are TGTGCCAGCAGCCAAGATGTTGGGGGAGGTCGGGAGCAGTACTTC.

This rearrangement joins TRBV29-1 to TRBJ2-7; 9 positions agree with TRBD2. The CDR3 covers 14 residues. Germline loops: CDR1 SQVTM, CDR2 ANQGSEA. Germline trimming cut 6 bases from V and 0 bases from J; bases unmatched to any gene: 6. CDR3 nucleotide sequence: TGCAGCGTCGATGTTAGCGGGAGCTCCTACGAGCAGTACTTC. Its translation is CSVDVSGSSYEQYF.

V is TRBV10-1 and J is TRBJ2-3, with TRBD2 identical over 7 bases. The ends lost 5 bases at V and 1 base at J; junction bases unmatched: 9. The CDR3 consists of 16 residues. CDR1 and CDR2 (germline): WNHNN, SYGVQD (reference sequence). The CDR3 sequence is CASSLSSGLRTDTQYF. The CDR3 coding sequence is TGCGCCAGCAGTCTCTCCTCGGGACTACGCACAGATACGCAGTATTTT.